Each of the 28 T cell receptor beta chains below was sequenced from the same sample in a study of shared clonotypes between healthy human individuals. CD45RO-negative cells were positively selected for CCR7, leaving out terminally differentiated effector memory CD45RA+ cells. Generated by immunoSEQ multiplex PCR, the TCRdb table keeps only in-frame clones and is missing some. In the table there are about 2.1 million clones, 90% to 95% of which are singletons. Material for sequencing was naive CD8+ T cells from PBMCs. These receptors came from a man aged 18 to 30 in good health. Some clones in this sample may be carry-over from other donors' samples.

The rearrangement uses TRBV7-2 and TRBJ2-7; D is undetermined. In germline, CDR1 is SGHTA, CDR2 FQGNSA. Trimming left V 5 bases short and J 2 bases short, with 16 bases between. CDR3 length: 15 amino acids. DNA of the CDR3: TGTGCCAGCAGCCGACACCGTAGAGAACCCTACGAGCAGTACTTC. As protein: CASSRHRREPYEQYF.

The rearrangement links TRBV7-6 to TRBJ2-1; possibly TRBD1 for D (6 bases). Germline V CDR1 and CDR2: SGHVS, FNYEAQ. V lost 7 bases and J 8 bases, leaving 24 bases between the germline ends. The CDR3 is 16 amino acids. The CDR3 DNA sequence: TGTGCCAGCACCCAAGGGGGTCTAGCATCTTCAGATGAGCAGTTCTTC. Translation: CASTQGGLASSDEQFF.

The chain employs TRBV9 and TRBJ2-1; D unresolved. The CDR3 runs 10 residues. Germline V gene data show CDR1 as SGDLS and CDR2 as YYNGEE. V dropped 3 bases and J dropped 8 bases, with 3 bases sitting between them. CDR3 in DNA: TGTGCCAGCAGCGGCGATGAGCAGTTCTTC. As protein: CASSGDEQFF.

V is TRBV19 and J is TRBJ2-7; 9 bases agree with TRBD2. Germline V gene data show CDR1 as LNHDA and CDR2 as SQIVND (reference sequence). The length of the CDR3 is 15 residues. V was pared by 5 bases and J by 7 bases, with 12 bases of the junction left unmatched. The CDR3 region has the DNA TGTGCCAGTAGTTTCCGGGTAGCGGGAGCCACGGAGCAGTACTTC. Protein: CASSFRVAGATEQYF.

V and J are TRBV7-9 and TRBJ2-1, with 8 nucleotides matching TRBD2. The V segment lost 2 bases and the J segment 9 bases; nucleotides outside the gene matches: 12. Germline loops: CDR1 SEHNR, CDR2 FQNEAQ (reference sequence). The CDR3 has 16 amino acids. The CDR3 region has the DNA TGTGCCAGCAGCTTAACGCGGGAGGCCCGAGTCCCTGAGCAGTTCTTC. Protein: CASSLTREARVPEQFF.

Concerning this clone: The identical CDR3 is also encoded by other nucleotide sequences in the sample. The V and J genes are TRBV7-2 and TRBJ2-7; D remains unclear. V shed 3 bases and J shed 4 bases, with 4 bases lying between them. Germline loops: CDR1 SGHTA, CDR2 FQGNSA. This CDR3 contains 11 residues. The DNA for the CDR3 is TGTGCCAGCAGCTTCTTGTACGAGCAGTACTTC. Translating it yields CASSFLYEQYF.

This clone was seen just once. The chain links TRBV19 to TRBJ1-1; TRBD1 agrees at 7 bases. Trimming took 3 bases from V and 0 from J; bases not matched to a gene: 4. The CDR3 is 15 amino acids. The germline V gene encodes CDR1 LNHDA and CDR2 SQIVND (reference sequence). CDR3 loop: CASSMRDSMNTEAFF. The CDR3, as DNA: TGTGCCAGTAGTATGCGGGACAGCATGAACACTGAAGCTTTCTTT.

The J gene is TRBJ2-2, the V gene TRBV28; the match to TRBD1 covers 7 bases. Germline CDR1 MDHEN, CDR2 SYDVKM. This CDR3 has 16 amino acids. The ends lost 3 bases at V and 2 bases at J; junction bases unmatched: 6. For the CDR3, the DNA is TGTGCCAGCAGTTTCGTCGCAGGGGGAAACACCGGGGAGCTGTTTTTT. Translation: CASSFVAGGNTGELFF.

The V and J genes are TRBV9 and TRBJ1-4; 10 nucleotides align to TRBD1. J was trimmed by 6 bases and V by 3 bases; bases with no gene match: 5. The CDR3 loop spans 15 amino acids. CDR1 and CDR2 (germline): SGDLS, YYNGEE. CDR3 bases: TGTGCCAGCAGCGCCCCCGGGACAGGGGATGAAAAACTGTTTTTT. It yields the protein CASSAPGTGDEKLFF.

The chain joins TRBV7-8 to TRBJ2-3; 7 positions match TRBD2. V dropped 5 bases and J dropped 5; count of bases not matched to a gene: 10. Looked up from germline, CDR1 is SGHVS and CDR2 is FQNEAQ. This CDR3 is built from 15 residues. CDR3 bases: TGTGCCAGCAGCCCGCGCGGGGAGGGGAGAGATACGCAGTATTTT. Translation: CASSPRGEGRDTQYF. Looking up the rest from reference TRBV7-8 and TRBJ2-3 gives the full variable domain: GAGVSQSPRYKVAKRGQDVALRCDPISGHVSLFWYQQALGQGPEFLTYFQNEAQLDKSGLPSDRFFAERPEGSVSTLKIQRTQQEDSAVYLCASSPRGEGRDTQYFGPGTRLTVL.

In the case of this clone: Additional DNA sequences in this sample encode the identical CDR3. This chain uses TRBV12-5 with TRBJ2-1; a possible D gene is TRBD2 (5 bases). V was pared by 0 bases and J by 2 bases, with 8 bases between. Germline values: CDR1 LGHNT, CDR2 FRNRAP. CDR3 size: 15 residues. In DNA form, the CDR3 reads TGTGCTAGTGGTTTGGTAGGAGGTCCCTACAATGAGCAGTTCTTC. It translates to CASGLVGGPYNEQFF.

The chain recombines TRBV27 with TRBJ2-7, with a tentative D call TRBD2 (6 bases). V was clipped by 5 bases and J by 3 bases, with 17 bases between them. Per the germline V gene, CDR1 is MNHEY and CDR2 is SMNVEV (reference sequence). The CDR3 covers 15 residues. CDR3 DNA sequence: TGTGCCAGCAGTCCCTTCGACTGGGAGGTCTACGAGCAGTACTTC. Protein sequence: CASSPFDWEVYEQYF.

The chain combines TRBV27 with TRBJ1-2, with 11 nucleotides matching TRBD1. This CDR3 has 17 amino acids. Germline V gene lookup returns CDR1 MNHEY and CDR2 SMNVEV (reference sequence). The J segment lost 7 bases and the V segment lost 5 bases, leaving 15 bases of the junction unmatched. The CDR3, as DNA: TGTGCCAGCAGTCCCAGGGACAGGGGGGCACCTATTGGTGGCTACACCTTC. Amino acids: CASSPRDRGAPIGGYTF.

The chain carries TRBV9 and TRBJ1-5; perhaps TRBD1 as D (5 bases). This CDR3 comprises 15 residues. The V end was cut by 4 bases, the J end by 1 base, with 12 bases between. Germline V lookup: CDR1 SGDLS, CDR2 YYNGEE. This chain's CDR3 is CASSIGAGSNQPQHF. CDR3 bases: TGTGCCAGCAGCATCGGGGCTGGCAGCAATCAGCCCCAGCATTTT.

The chain couples TRBV9 to TRBJ2-3; 12 bases fit TRBD2. The CDR3 spans 17 residues. J gave up 2 bases and V 1 base, and 5 bases lay outside the gene matches. The germline gives CDR1 SGDLS, CDR2 YYNGEE. CDR3 in amino acids: CASSVPSGRAYTDTQYF. In nucleotides, the CDR3 is TGTGCCAGCAGCGTACCTAGCGGGAGGGCATACACAGATACGCAGTATTTT.

J is TRBJ2-1 and V is TRBV4-3, with 8 bases matching TRBD2. CDR3 length equals 19 residues. With V trimmed by 2 bases and J by 3 bases, 15 bases remained unmatched. Germline V gene data show CDR1 as LGHNA and CDR2 as YSLEER. CDR3 sequence (DNA): TGCGCCAGCAGCCAAAGGTCCGGATTAGCGGGATATTTCTACAATGAGCAGTTCTTC. It yields the protein CASSQRSGLAGYFYNEQFF.

The V and J genes are TRBV7-8 and TRBJ2-5; 8 bases are a match to TRBD1. CDR1 SGHVS and CDR2 FQNEAQ come from the germline V gene. This CDR3 region has 18 residues. Unmatched junction bases numbered 12, after V lost 1 base and J lost 2 bases. CDR3 loop: CASSLGRREDREQETQYF. The CDR3 DNA reads TGTGCCAGCAGCTTAGGAAGGAGGGAGGACAGGGAGCAAGAGACCCAGTACTTC.

J is TRBJ2-7 and V is TRBV28, with D possibly matching TRBD1 (6 bases). The CDR3 totals 14 residues. Germline lookup yields CDR1 MDHEN and CDR2 SYDVKM. V was clipped by 5 bases and J by 5 bases, with 16 bases between them. The CDR3 loop is CASSQGGEGNEQYF. The CDR3 DNA is TGTGCCAGCAGTCAAGGGGGTGAGGGGAACGAGCAGTACTTC.

V is TRBV27 and J is TRBJ1-3; D is ambiguous. CDR1 is MNHEY, CDR2 SMNVEV, per germline (reference sequence). The CDR3 has 15 residues. V lost 5 bases, J lost 0 bases, and 11 bases lay in between. The CDR3 is CASSDRSDSGNTIYF. The CDR3, as DNA: TGTGCCAGCAGTGACCGGTCGGACTCTGGAAACACCATATATTTT.

V and J are TRBV7-3 and TRBJ2-7; 7 positions match TRBD1. Trimming cost V 3 bases and J 2 bases; bases outside gene matches: 13. Looked up from germline, CDR1 is SGHTA and CDR2 is FQGTGA. This CDR3 region has 17 residues. Here the CDR3 DNA reads TGTGCCAGCAGCTTGCCTCCTGTGGGACAGTCAACCTACGAGCAGTACTTC. This codes for CASSLPPVGQSTYEQYF. Complete variable domain (other parts from reference TRBV7-3 and TRBJ2-7): GAGVSQTPSNKVTEKGKYVELRCDPISGHTALYWYRQSLGQGPEFLIYFQGTGAADDSGLPNDRFFAVRPEGSVSTLKIQRTERGDSAVYLCASSLPPVGQSTYEQYFGPGTRLTVT.

A single count supports this clone. The chain combines TRBV9 with TRBJ2-1, with 16 bases identical to TRBD2. This CDR3 has 19 amino acids. V lost 4 bases, J lost 5 bases, and 12 bases stayed unmatched. Germline CDR1 SGDLS, CDR2 YYNGEE. The CDR3 DNA follows: TGTGCCAGCAGCTCCCCGGGGACTAGCGGGAGGGCCGGCGACAATGAGCAGTTCTTC. Its translation is CASSSPGTSGRAGDNEQFF. Full variable domain (outside the CDR3, taken from reference TRBV9 and TRBJ2-1): DSGVTQTPKHLITATGQRVTLRCSPRSGDLSVYWYQQSLDQGLQFLIQYYNGEERAKGNILERFSAQQFPDLHSELNLSSLELGDSALYFCASSSPGTSGRAGDNEQFFGPGTRLTVL.

The chain couples TRBV7-2 to TRBJ1-1; D is perhaps TRBD1 (5 bases). Per germline, CDR1 SGHTA and CDR2 FQGNSA. The CDR3 is 13 residues long. Trimming pared 1 base from V and 4 bases from J, leaving 7 bases between. CDR3: CASSLGGTTEAFF. DNA of the CDR3: TGTGCCAGCAGCTTAGGGGGGACCACTGAAGCTTTCTTT. The full variable domain, completed using reference TRBV7-2 and TRBJ1-1, is GAGVSQSPSNKVTEKGKDVELRCDPISGHTALYWYRQSLGQGLEFLIYFQGNSAPDKSGLPSDRFSAERTGGSVSTLTIQRTQQEDSAVYLCASSLGGTTEAFFGQGTRLTVV.

The chain joins TRBV4-1 to TRBJ2-7; the D is unclear. Germline CDR1 and CDR2: MGHRA and YSYEKL. V lost 4 bases and J 3 bases, leaving 7 bases between the germline ends. The CDR3 is 12 residues long. In nucleotides, the CDR3 is TGCGCCAGCAGCCTCGGCGGCTACGAGCAGTACTTC. Protein product: CASSLGGYEQYF.

The sample holds one count of this clone. The chain recombines TRBV2 with TRBJ2-1, with 11 bases lining up with TRBD2. The length of the CDR3 is 16 residues. V lost 7 bases, J lost 11 bases, and 16 bases stayed unmatched. Germline assignment: CDR1 SNHLY and CDR2 FYNNEI. The CDR3 bases are TGTGCCAGCAAAGAAAGGGCGACTAGCGGGGTACTACAGCAGTTCTTC. Amino acids: CASKERATSGVLQQFF.

The V gene is TRBV15, the J gene TRBJ2-5, with 7 bases fitting TRBD1. The V gene end was trimmed by 5 bases and the J gene end by 2 bases; junction bases not matched to a gene: 8. The CDR3 consists of 15 residues. Germline loops: CDR1 LNHNV, CDR2 YYDKDF (reference sequence). The CDR3: CATSLTGNGQETQYF. The CDR3 DNA reads TGTGCCACCAGCTTGACAGGGAACGGGCAAGAGACCCAGTACTTC.

This chain connects TRBV28 to TRBJ2-1, with D maybe TRBD2 (5 bases). V lost 5 bases to trimming and J lost 9 bases, with 26 bases between them. Germline V gives CDR1 MDHEN, CDR2 SYDVKM. The CDR3 has 17 amino acids. The CDR3 nucleotides read TGTGCCAGCAGTCGTCCGTTCCCCGGGTGGGGAGAAGCTGAGCAGTTCTTC. Residues: CASSRPFPGWGEAEQFF.

This clone was detected a few times. This sample also contains other DNA sequences that code for the same CDR3. This rearrangement joins TRBV19 to TRBJ1-5; TRBD1 might be the D (5 bases). The germline V and J ends were trimmed by 2 bases and 2 bases, with 10 bases remaining between them. The CDR3 spans 15 residues. The V gene's germline CDR1 is LNHDA and CDR2 SQIVND (reference sequence). The CDR3 bases are TGTGCCAGTAGTATATGGGGGGAGGGCAATCAGCCCCAGCATTTT. It encodes CASSIWGEGNQPQHF.

The V gene is TRBV19, the J gene TRBJ2-3; maybe TRBD2 (6 bases). Per the germline V gene, CDR1 is LNHDA and CDR2 is SQIVND (reference sequence). This CDR3 region has 16 residues. V was pared by 7 bases and J by 0 bases, with 17 bases between. CDR3: CASKGLYTTSTDTQYF. In nucleotides, the CDR3 is TGTGCCAGTAAAGGACTATACACTACTAGCACAGATACGCAGTATTTT.